These 23 T cell receptor beta chains were all obtained from the same sample, sequenced in a study of cytomegalovirus exposure and HLA in healthy donors. The PCR made use of 60 Vbeta and 13 Jbeta primers. The assay was immunoSEQ multiplex PCR, and TCRdb's table has in-frame clones only and misses some. The data show about 170,000 clones, over 70% seen once. The sequencing sample was made of PBMCs. Source of these receptors: a woman aged 25 to 39 in good health and CMV-seropositive.

This rearrangement joins TRBV6-4 to TRBJ1-1, with D possibly TRBD1 on 5 matching bases. CDR1 MRHNA and CDR2 SNTAGT come from the germline V gene. Trimming stripped 4 bases from V and 1 base from J, with 7 bases between. The CDR3 runs to 13 residues. The CDR3, as DNA: TGTGCCAGCAGTGTCCAGGGGAACACTGAAGCTTTCTTT. Amino acids: CASSVQGNTEAFF.

The rearrangement joins TRBV28 to TRBJ2-6; D may be TRBD2 (7 bases). Trimming took off 6 bases at V and 2 bases at J, with 11 bases between the two ends. Germline CDR1 and CDR2: MDHEN and SYDVKM. The CDR3 has 15 amino acids. The DNA of the CDR3 is TGTGCCAGCAGCCCCGGGGGGCCTGGGGCCAACGTCCTGACTTTC. It encodes CASSPGGPGANVLTF.

This chain uses TRBV5-5 with TRBJ2-5; no firm D call. V lost 0 bases, J lost 5 bases, and 5 bases lay in between. Germline lookup yields CDR1 SGHKS and CDR2 YYEKEE (reference sequence). This CDR3 is 12 amino acids long. In DNA form, the CDR3 reads TGTGCCAGCAGCTTGGGACTGGAGACCCAGTACTTC. Its protein is CASSLGLETQYF.

The CDR3 DNA reads TGCGCCAGCAGCCCAGTGGGGGGGCGGAGCTCCTACGAGCAGTACTTC. As protein: CASSPVGGRSSYEQYF. The chain has TRBV4-3 and TRBJ2-7; weak D call: TRBD2 (7 bases). The CDR3 is made up of 16 amino acids. The V gene's germline CDR1 is LGHNA and CDR2 YSLEER. Trimming removed 4 bases at V and 0 bases at J, with 16 bases between.

This clone has only a few counts. The chain joins TRBV30 to TRBJ1-2; D may be TRBD1 (6 bases). This CDR3 spans 13 amino acids. The ends were cut back, 2 bases at V and 4 bases at J, with 11 bases in the middle. The V gene's germline CDR1 is GTSNPN and CDR2 SVGIG (reference sequence). This chain's CDR3 is CAWSPDRSYGYTF. The CDR3 coding sequence is TGTGCCTGGAGTCCTGACAGGTCCTATGGCTACACCTTC.

The chain uses TRBV6-4 and TRBJ2-7; D gene unclear. The CDR3 spans 11 residues. In germline, CDR1 is MRHNA, CDR2 SNTAGT. Trimming pared 5 bases from V and 1 base from J, leaving 3 bases between. CDR3 amino acids: CASSQSYEQYF. CDR3 nucleotide sequence: TGTGCCAGCAGTCAATCCTACGAGCAGTACTTC.

This rearrangement joins TRBV5-1 to TRBJ2-7; perhaps TRBD2 as D (6 bases). This CDR3 region has 14 residues. V lost 5 bases and J lost 3, with 15 bases in between. Germline CDR1 is SGHRS and CDR2 is YFSETQ. The CDR3 loop reads CASRVGTDVYEQYF. The CDR3, as DNA: TGCGCCAGCAGAGTGGGGACTGACGTCTACGAGCAGTACTTC.

About this clone itself: Other nucleotide sequences from this sample produce the same CDR3. The gene calls are TRBV11-3 and TRBJ2-3; weak D call: TRBD2 (6 bases). The CDR3 has 14 amino acids. Trimming stripped 4 bases from V and 5 bases from J, with 13 bases between. Germline V gives CDR1 SGHNT, CDR2 YENEEA. The CDR3, as DNA: TGTGCCAGCAGCTCTACGGGGGTGGGAGATACGCAGTATTTT. Residues: CASSSTGVGDTQYF.

The chain couples TRBV25-1 to TRBJ1-6; 8 positions match TRBD1. The germline V gene has CDR1 MGHDK and CDR2 SYGVNS. The CDR3 is 13 amino acids. V lost 6 bases, J lost 7 bases, and 2 bases stayed unmatched. Here the CDR3 DNA reads TGTGCCAGCAGAAGGGACAGGAATTCACCCCTCCACTTT. Translating gives CASRRDRNSPLHF.

This clone has a single count. J is TRBJ2-1 and V is TRBV21-1; TRBD1, the table's D call, lacks a check against the DNA. TRBV21-1 is labeled a pseudogene. The CDR3 is made up of 16 amino acids. As DNA, the CDR3 is TGTGCCAGCAGCAAAGTGGGCATCCACCTTTACAATGAGCAGTTCTTC. Translated, it gives CASSKVGIHLYNEQFF.

This chain connects TRBV27 to TRBJ2-2; 14 nucleotides match TRBD2. This CDR3 region has 17 residues. CDR1 is MNHEY, CDR2 SMNVEV, per germline (reference sequence). V trimming: 6 bases; J trimming: 6 bases; junction bases outside the gene matches: 9. For the CDR3, the DNA is TGTGCCAGCAGCAAGACTAGCGGGAGGGCCCGGGCCGGGGAGCTGTTTTTT. Its protein is CASSKTSGRARAGELFF.

This clone was detected only a few times. This chain joins TRBV7-8 and TRBJ1-5; the match to TRBD1 covers 9 bases. The CDR3 contains 16 residues. Per germline, CDR1 SGHVS and CDR2 FQNEAQ. V gave up 1 base and J gave up 4 bases; unmatched junction bases: 5. The CDR3 spells CASSLEATGGNQPQHF. CDR3 coding DNA: TGTGCCAGCAGCTTAGAGGCGACAGGGGGGAATCAGCCCCAGCATTTT.

The V gene is TRBV10-3, the J gene TRBJ2-7; D uncertain. The CDR3 loop spans 11 amino acids. V was cut by 1 base and J by 5 bases, with 3 bases left in between. Germline loops: CDR1 ENHRY, CDR2 SYGVKD. CDR3 residues: CAISELNEQYF. The CDR3, as DNA: TGTGCCATCAGTGAGTTAAACGAGCAGTACTTC.

The rearrangement uses TRBV6-6 and TRBJ1-2, with a weak D call TRBD1 (5 bases). This CDR3 spans 13 amino acids. Deletions cut 2 bases from V and 2 bases from J, with 6 bases between. The V gene's germline CDR1 is MNHNY and CDR2 SVGAGI (reference sequence). The CDR3 protein is CASSYDSNYGYTF. The CDR3, as DNA: TGTGCCAGCAGTTACGACAGCAACTATGGCTACACCTTC.

The chain uses TRBV7-9 and TRBJ2-3; no clear D gene. CDR1 and CDR2 from the germline V gene are SEHNR and FQNEAQ (reference sequence). The CDR3 consists of 14 residues. Trimming shortened V by 4 bases and J by 0 bases, and 8 bases separated the two germline ends. CDR3 residues: CASSWSKSTDTQYF. The CDR3 nucleotides read TGTGCCAGCAGCTGGAGTAAAAGCACAGATACGCAGTATTTT.

The CDR3 sequence: CASSPGGGPYEQYF. Here the CDR3 DNA reads TGTGCCAGCAGTCCTGGGGGGGGGCCCTACGAGCAGTACTTC. The chain combines TRBV27 with TRBJ2-7; TRBD2 might be the D (7 bases). The length of the CDR3 is 14 residues. Germline V gene lookup returns CDR1 MNHEY and CDR2 SMNVEV (reference sequence). Trimming removed 5 bases at V and 2 bases at J, with 13 bases between.

V usage is TRBV19 and J usage is TRBJ1-2, with unresolved D. The CDR3 length is 13 residues. Between the trimmed V and J ends, which lost 5 bases and 1 base, there was a span of 8 bases. Germline V gene data show CDR1 as LNHDA and CDR2 as SQIVND (reference sequence). As DNA, the CDR3 is TGTGCCAGTAGTGCCGGCGGTAACTATGGCTACACCTTC. This encodes CASSAGGNYGYTF.

The genes are TRBV11-2 and TRBJ2-3; D is undetermined. V gave up 6 bases and J gave up 0 bases, with 10 bases separating them. CDR3 length: 14 amino acids. Germline loops: CDR1 SGHAT, CDR2 FQNNGV. CDR3 loop: CASRDISSTDTQYF. The DNA for the CDR3 is TGTGCCAGCAGAGACATATCTAGCACAGATACGCAGTATTTT.

This rearrangement joins TRBV28 to TRBJ2-2; D is undetermined. With 3 bases removed from V and 6 bases from J, the gap between germline ends came to 11 bases. Looked up from germline, CDR1 is MDHEN and CDR2 is SYDVKM. CDR3 length equals 14 residues. The CDR3 protein is CASSFGPGAGELFF. In nucleotides, the CDR3 is TGTGCCAGCAGTTTCGGTCCCGGAGCCGGGGAGCTGTTTTTT.

The rearrangement links TRBV6-5 to TRBJ2-5, with TRBD1 identical over 9 bases. V was pared by 6 bases and J by 2 bases, with 4 bases of the junction left unmatched. The V gene's germline CDR1 is MNHEY and CDR2 SVGAGI. The CDR3 is 14 amino acids. CDR3 region: CASSRDRVQETQYF. The DNA of the CDR3 is TGTGCCAGCAGCCGGGACAGGGTTCAAGAGACCCAGTACTTC.

The chain employs TRBV19 and TRBJ1-2; D is perhaps TRBD1 (6 bases). Trimming cost V 4 bases and J 3 bases, with 12 bases left between them. CDR3 length: 14 amino acids. CDR1 is LNHDA, CDR2 SQIVND, per germline (reference sequence). CDR3 region: CASSTDRWDYGYTF. The CDR3 DNA follows: TGTGCCAGTAGTACAGACAGGTGGGACTATGGCTACACCTTC.

V and J are TRBV6-5 and TRBJ2-7; 7 bases fit TRBD1. After removal of 2 bases from V and 2 bases from J, the junction contained 6 bases not matched to a gene. CDR3 length: 15 residues. Germline loops: CDR1 MNHEY, CDR2 SVGAGI. The DNA of the CDR3 is TGTGCCAGCAGTTACCGATCCAGGGGGACCTACGAGCAGTACTTC. Translated, it gives CASSYRSRGTYEQYF.

This sequence joins TRBV18 and TRBJ2-1; a weak D match, TRBD1 (5 bases). CDR1 is KGHSH and CDR2 is LQKENI in the germline V gene. This CDR3 is built from 15 residues. Deletions cut 0 bases from V and 4 bases from J, with 10 bases between. CDR3 bases: TGTGCCAGCTCACCACCGGGCGCAGGGTACAATGAGCAGTTCTTC. Translated, it gives CASSPPGAGYNEQFF.